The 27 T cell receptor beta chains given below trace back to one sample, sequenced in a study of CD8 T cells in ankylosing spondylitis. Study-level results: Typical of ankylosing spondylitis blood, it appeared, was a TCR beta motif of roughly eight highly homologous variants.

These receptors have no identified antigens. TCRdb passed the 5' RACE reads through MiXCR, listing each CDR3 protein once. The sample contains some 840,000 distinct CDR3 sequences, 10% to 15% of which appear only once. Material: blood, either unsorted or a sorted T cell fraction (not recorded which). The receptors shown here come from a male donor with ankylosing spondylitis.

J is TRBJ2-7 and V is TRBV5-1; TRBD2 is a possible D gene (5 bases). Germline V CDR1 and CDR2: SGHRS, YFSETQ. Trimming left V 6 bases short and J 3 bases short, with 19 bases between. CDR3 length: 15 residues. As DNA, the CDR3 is TGCGCCAGCACCGTTCGGGGAGCGGAGCTCTACGAGCAGTACTTC. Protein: CASTVRGAELYEQYF.

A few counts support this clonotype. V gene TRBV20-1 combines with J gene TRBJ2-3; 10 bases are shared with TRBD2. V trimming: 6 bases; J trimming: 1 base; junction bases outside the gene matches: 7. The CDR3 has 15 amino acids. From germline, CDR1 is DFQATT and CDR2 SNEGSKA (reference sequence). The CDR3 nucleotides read TGCAGTGCCTTTAGCGGGAGGCGGGGCACAGATACGCAGTATTTT. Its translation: CSAFSGRRGTDTQYF.

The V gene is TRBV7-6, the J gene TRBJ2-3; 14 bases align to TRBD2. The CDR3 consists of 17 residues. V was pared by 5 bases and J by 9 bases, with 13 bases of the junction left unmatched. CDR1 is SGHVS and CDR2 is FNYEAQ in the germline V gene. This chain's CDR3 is CASSALRLAGGLVTQYF. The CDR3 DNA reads TGTGCCAGCAGCGCCCTCAGACTAGCGGGAGGGTTGGTGACGCAGTATTTT.

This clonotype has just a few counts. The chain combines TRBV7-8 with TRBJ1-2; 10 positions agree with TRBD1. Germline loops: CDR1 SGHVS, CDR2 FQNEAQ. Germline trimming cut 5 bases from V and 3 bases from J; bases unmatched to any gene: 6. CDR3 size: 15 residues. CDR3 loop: CASSHRDRGDYGYTF. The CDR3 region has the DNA TGTGCCAGCAGCCACCGGGACAGGGGAGACTATGGCTACACCTTC.

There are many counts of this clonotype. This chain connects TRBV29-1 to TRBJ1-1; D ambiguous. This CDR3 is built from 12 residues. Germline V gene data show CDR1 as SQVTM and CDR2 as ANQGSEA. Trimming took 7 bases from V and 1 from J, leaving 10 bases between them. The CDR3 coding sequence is TGCAGCGCTCTACAGCAGAACACTGAAGCTTTCTTT. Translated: CSALQQNTEAFF.

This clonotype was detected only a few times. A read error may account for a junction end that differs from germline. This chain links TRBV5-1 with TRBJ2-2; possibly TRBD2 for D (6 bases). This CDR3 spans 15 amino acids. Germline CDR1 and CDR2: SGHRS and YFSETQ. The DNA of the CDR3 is TGCGCTAGCAGCTTCAATCCGGGAGACACCGGGGAGCTGTTTTTT. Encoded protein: CASSFNPGDTGELFF.

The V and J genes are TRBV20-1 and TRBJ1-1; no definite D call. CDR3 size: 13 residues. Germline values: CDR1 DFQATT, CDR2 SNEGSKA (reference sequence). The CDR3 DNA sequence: TGCGGATCAACCGGGCCAACGAACACTGAAGCTTTCTTT. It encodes CGSTGPTNTEAFF.

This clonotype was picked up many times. The CDR3 sequence is CSAYRQGDPNQPQHF. The CDR3 nucleotides are TGCAGTGCTTACAGACAGGGAGACCCTAATCAGCCCCAGCATTTT. V gene TRBV20-1 combines with J gene TRBJ1-5; TRBD1 matches at 7 bases. The junction had 11 bases not matched to a gene; V was cut back by 5 bases and J by 4 bases. CDR1 and CDR2 (germline): DFQATT, SNEGSKA (reference sequence). The CDR3 runs 15 residues.

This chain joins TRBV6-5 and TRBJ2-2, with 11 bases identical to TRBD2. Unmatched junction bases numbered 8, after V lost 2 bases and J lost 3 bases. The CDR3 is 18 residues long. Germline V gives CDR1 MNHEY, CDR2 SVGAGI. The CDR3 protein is CASSYPPYSGRDTGELFF. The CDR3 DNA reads TGTGCCAGCAGTTACCCACCCTATAGCGGGAGGGACACCGGGGAGCTGTTTTTT.

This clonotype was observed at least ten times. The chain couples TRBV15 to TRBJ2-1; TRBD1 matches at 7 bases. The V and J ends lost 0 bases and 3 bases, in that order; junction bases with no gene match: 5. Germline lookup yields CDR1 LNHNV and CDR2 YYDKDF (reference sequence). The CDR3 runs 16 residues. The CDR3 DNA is TGTGCCACCAGCAGAGATATGAGACAGGGCTACAATGAGCAGTTCTTC. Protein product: CATSRDMRQGYNEQFF.

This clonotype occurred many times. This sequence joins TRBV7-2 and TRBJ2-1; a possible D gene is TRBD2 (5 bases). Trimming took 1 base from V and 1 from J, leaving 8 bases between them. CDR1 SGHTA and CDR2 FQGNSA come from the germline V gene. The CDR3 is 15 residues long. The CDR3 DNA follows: TGTGCCAGCAGCTTAGAACCGGGGTCCTACAATGAGCAGTTCTTC. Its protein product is CASSLEPGSYNEQFF.

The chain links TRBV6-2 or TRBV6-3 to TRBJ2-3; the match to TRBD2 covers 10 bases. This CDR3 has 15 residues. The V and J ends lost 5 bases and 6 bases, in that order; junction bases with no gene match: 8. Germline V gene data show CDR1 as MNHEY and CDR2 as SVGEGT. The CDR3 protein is CASSGPGTSADTQYF. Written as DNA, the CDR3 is TGTGCCAGCAGTGGTCCCGGGACTAGCGCGGATACGCAGTATTTT.

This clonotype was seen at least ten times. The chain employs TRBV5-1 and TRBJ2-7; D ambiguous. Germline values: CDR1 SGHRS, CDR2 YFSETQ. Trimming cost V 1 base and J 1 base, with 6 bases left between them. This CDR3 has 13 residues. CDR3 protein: CASSLTQSYEQYF. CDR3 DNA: TGCGCCAGCAGCTTGACACAATCCTACGAGCAGTACTTC.

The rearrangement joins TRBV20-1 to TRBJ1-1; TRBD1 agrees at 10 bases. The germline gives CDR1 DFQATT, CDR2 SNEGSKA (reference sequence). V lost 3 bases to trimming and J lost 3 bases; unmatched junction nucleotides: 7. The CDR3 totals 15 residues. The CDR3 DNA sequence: TGCAGTGCTAGCCGACAGGGGGCGAGGGACACTGAAGCTTTCTTT. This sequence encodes CSASRQGARDTEAFF.

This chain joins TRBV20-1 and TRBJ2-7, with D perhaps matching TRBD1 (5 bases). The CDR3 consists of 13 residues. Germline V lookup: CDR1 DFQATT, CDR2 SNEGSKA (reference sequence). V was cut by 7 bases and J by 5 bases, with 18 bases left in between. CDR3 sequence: CSVVTPGIDEQYF. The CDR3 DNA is TGCAGTGTCGTGACACCAGGGATCGACGAGCAGTACTTC.

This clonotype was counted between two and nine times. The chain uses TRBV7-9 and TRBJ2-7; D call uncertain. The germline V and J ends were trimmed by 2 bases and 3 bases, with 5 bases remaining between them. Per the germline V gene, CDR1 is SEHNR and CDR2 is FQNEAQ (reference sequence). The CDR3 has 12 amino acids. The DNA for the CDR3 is TGTGCCAGCAGCTTACAGTACTACGAGCAGTACTTC. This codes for CASSLQYYEQYF.

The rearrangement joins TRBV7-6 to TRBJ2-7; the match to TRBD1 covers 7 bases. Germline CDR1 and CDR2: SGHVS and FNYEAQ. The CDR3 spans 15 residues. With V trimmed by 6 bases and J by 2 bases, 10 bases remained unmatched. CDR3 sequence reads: CASSSLGGGPYEQYF. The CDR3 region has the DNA TGTGCCAGCAGTTCACTAGGGGGCGGACCCTACGAGCAGTACTTC.

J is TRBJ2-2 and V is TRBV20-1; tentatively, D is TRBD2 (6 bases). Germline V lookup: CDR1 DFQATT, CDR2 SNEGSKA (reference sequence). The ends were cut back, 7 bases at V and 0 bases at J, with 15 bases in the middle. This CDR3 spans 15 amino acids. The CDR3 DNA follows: TGCAGTGTTAAGCGCCGGGACTCGAACACCGGGGAGCTGTTTTTT. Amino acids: CSVKRRDSNTGELFF.

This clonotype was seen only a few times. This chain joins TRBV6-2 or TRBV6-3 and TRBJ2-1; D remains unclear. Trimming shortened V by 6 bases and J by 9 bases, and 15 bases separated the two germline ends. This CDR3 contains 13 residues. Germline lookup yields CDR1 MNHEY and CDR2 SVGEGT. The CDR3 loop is CASSPRVRGEQFF. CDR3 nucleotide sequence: TGTGCCAGCAGCCCCCGCGTGCGAGGTGAGCAGTTCTTC.

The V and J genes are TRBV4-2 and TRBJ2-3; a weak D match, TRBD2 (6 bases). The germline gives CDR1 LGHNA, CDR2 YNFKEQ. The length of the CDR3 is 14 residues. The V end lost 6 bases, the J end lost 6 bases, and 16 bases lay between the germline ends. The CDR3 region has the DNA TGTGCCAGCAGAACAGAGGGCGGGGCGGATACGCAGTATTTT. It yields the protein CASRTEGGADTQYF.

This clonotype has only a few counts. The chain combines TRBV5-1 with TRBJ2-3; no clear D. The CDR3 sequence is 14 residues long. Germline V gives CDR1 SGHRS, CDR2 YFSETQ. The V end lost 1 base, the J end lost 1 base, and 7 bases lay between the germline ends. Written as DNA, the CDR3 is TGCGCCAGCAGCTTGCAGCTTCGCACAGATACGCAGTATTTT. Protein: CASSLQLRTDTQYF.

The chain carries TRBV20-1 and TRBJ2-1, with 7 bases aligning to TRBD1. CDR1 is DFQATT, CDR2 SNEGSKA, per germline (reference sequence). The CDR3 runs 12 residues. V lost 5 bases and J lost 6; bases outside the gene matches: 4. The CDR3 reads CSASDRSNEQFF. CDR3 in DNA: TGCAGTGCTTCGGACAGGTCCAATGAGCAGTTCTTC.

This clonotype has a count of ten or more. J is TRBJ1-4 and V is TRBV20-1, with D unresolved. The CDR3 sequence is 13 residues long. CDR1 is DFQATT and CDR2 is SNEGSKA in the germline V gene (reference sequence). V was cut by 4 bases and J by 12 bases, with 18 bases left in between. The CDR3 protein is CSATRRVDVQLFF. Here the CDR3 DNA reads TGCAGTGCTACGAGGAGGGTTGACGTTCAACTGTTTTTT.

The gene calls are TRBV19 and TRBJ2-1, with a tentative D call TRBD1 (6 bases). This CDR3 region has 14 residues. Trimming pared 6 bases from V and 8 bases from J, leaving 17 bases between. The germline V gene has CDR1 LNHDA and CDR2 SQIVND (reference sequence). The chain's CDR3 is CASRDRTQRDEQFF. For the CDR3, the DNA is TGTGCCAGTAGAGACAGGACGCAGAGGGATGAGCAGTTCTTC.

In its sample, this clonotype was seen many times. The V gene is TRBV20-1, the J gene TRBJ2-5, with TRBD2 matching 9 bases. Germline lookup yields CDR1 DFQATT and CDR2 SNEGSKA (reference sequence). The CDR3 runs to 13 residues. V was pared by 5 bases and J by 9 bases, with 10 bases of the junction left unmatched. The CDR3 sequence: CSAFGGRGGAQYF. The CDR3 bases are TGCAGTGCTTTTGGCGGGAGGGGAGGGGCCCAGTACTTC.

The CDR3 sequence is CSARDRRLAGSYEQYF. CDR3 nucleotide sequence: TGCAGTGCTAGAGATAGGAGACTAGCGGGCTCCTACGAGCAGTACTTC. The chain couples TRBV20-1 to TRBJ2-7, with TRBD2 matching over 10 bases. Germline V gene sequence: CDR1 DFQATT, CDR2 SNEGSKA (reference sequence). J was trimmed by 0 bases and V by 0 bases; bases with no gene match: 5. This CDR3 is 16 amino acids long.

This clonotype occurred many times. Here the CDR3 DNA reads TGTGCCAGCAGGGACAGGGCTAACTATGGCTACACCTTC. Amino acid sequence: CASRDRANYGYTF. The chain joins TRBV2 to TRBJ1-2; TRBD1 agrees at 8 bases. The J segment lost 0 bases and the V segment lost 6 bases, leaving 0 bases of the junction unmatched. Germline CDR1 reads SNHLY; CDR2 reads FYNNEI. CDR3 length: 13 amino acids.